This T cell receptor beta chain stems from a study of blood T cell repertoires in COVID-19. Overall study: The analysed material was cDNA or gDNA that came from T cells, B-cell-depleted T cells, or PBMCs.

Patients in Seattle were enrolled during active infection, then followed longitudinally. The CDR3 has 13 residues. Germline-derived CDR1 and CDR2 are SGHRS and YFSETQ. Trimming removed 1 base at V and 1 base at J, with 5 bases between. The authors' processing: Reference gene primer amplification yielded estimated nucleated cell counts. TCRdb's copy holds only in-frame clones and misses some; the assay was immunoSEQ multiplex PCR. The DNA was the basis for D and trimming; V, J and clone size are from that table. Among more than 250,000 clones listed, approximately 89% were seen once. This receptor was obtained from a woman in her thirties with COVID-19, enrolled during active disease. The sequencing input was peripheral blood. This chain connects TRBV5-1 to TRBJ1-1; D gene ambiguous. The CDR3 region has the DNA TGCGCCAGCAGCTTGATACAGAACACTGAAGCTTTCTTT. Its translation is CASSLIQNTEAFF.